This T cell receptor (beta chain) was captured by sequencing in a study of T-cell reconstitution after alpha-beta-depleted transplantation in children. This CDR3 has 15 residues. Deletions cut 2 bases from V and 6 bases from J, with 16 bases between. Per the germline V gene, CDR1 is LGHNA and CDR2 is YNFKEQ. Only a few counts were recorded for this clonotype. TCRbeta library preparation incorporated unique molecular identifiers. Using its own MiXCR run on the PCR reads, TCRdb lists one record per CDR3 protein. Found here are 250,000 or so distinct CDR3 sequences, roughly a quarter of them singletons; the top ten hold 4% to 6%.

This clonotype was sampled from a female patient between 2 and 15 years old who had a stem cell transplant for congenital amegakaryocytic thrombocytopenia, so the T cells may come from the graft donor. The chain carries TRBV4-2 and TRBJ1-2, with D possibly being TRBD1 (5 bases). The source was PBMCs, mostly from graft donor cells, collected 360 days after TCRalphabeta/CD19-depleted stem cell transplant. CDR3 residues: CASSQSQGEIHGYTF. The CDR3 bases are TGTGCCAGCAGCCAATCACAAGGGGAAATACATGGCTACACCTTC.